This TCR beta chain originates from a study of CD8+ T cells in alopecia areata. Study-wide results and limits: Normal scalp had lower clonality than lesional scalp, with alopecia totalis/universalis lesions showing this most strongly.

A note on this clone: Antigen specificity is unknown.

This CDR3 is built from 17 residues. CDR1 and CDR2 (germline): MNHEY, SMNVEV (reference sequence). V lost 5 bases and J lost 4; bases outside the gene matches: 11. It was cDNA, reverse transcribed from extracted RNA, that served as the sequencing template. Using immunoSEQ multiplex PCR, the repertoire was profiled, and TCRdb retains in-frame clones only, with some absent. Of fewer than 150,000 clones in the sample, 45% to 65% are singletons; the top ten hold less than 5.5%. The sequencing used CD4+ T cells sorted from blood, collected at week 0. V is TRBV27 and J is TRBJ1-2; 12 bases line up with TRBD1. The TCR comes from a human donor with alopecia areata. CDR3 DNA sequence: TGTGCCAGCAGTGCCCAAAAAGGGACAGGGGGCGTCTATGGCTACACCTTC. Encoded protein: CASSAQKGTGGVYGYTF.